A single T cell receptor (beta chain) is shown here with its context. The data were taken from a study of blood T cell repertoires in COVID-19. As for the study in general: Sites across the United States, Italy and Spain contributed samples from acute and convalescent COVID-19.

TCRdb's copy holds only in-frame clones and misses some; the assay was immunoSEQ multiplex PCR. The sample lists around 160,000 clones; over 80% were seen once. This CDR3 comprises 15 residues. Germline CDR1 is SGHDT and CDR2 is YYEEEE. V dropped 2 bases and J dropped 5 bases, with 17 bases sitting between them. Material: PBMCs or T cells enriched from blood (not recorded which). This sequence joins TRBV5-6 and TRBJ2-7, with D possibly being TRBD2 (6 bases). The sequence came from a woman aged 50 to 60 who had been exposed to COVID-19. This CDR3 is CASSLGGTVADEQYF. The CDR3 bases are TGTGCCAGCAGCTTAGGTGGGACTGTCGCCGACGAGCAGTACTTC.